This T cell receptor (beta chain) was sequenced during a study of regulatory T cells in long-lasting Graves disease (dated by TCRdb to the early 2020s). Notes on the research overall: Newly diagnosed Graves' disease patients had taken antithyroid drugs for less than 3 months. A total of 33 samples underwent TCR sequencing, from roughly 13 patients with persistent Graves' disease and roughly 20 patients with newly diagnosed Graves' disease. This study used TCR sequencing and RNA sequencing of peripheral blood to compare persistent Graves' disease patients against newly diagnosed Graves' disease patients. The study took place in China and was registered as a clinical trial.

Library preparation employed multiplex PCR. The instrument given in TCRdb is Illumina HiSeq 4000. TCR beta libraries were built with iRepertoire HTBI primers and Arm-PCR amplification of CDR3 regions. Before sequencing, the PCR products underwent gel purification. The paper's processing steps were these. A total of roughly 65 TRBV and under 15 TRBJ segments were identified across samples and were used for gene usage analysis of CDR3 amino acid clonotypes. Filtered high-quality paired reads were merged into contigs using COPE and FqMerger. BLAST was used to align contigs to IMGT TRBV, TRBD and TRBJ reference genes, and CDR3 was defined according to IMGT. Clonotypes above 0.1% frequency were classified as highly expanded clones. Shannon entropy served as the measure of repertoire diversity, while the Gini coefficient captured V-J evenness. A clonotype found in more than one individual was treated as public. TCRdb trimmed the raw reads at Q25, called clones with MiXCR and kept productive beta chains. Identical CDR3 protein sequences are pooled into one entry, listed with their most common genes and DNA. TCRdb assigned the V and J calls; the authors' analysis was not used. In all, the sample holds about 220,000 distinct CDR3 sequences, and 15% to 20% of those were seen once. The ten largest clones add up to approximately 10% of the sample.

Explained via the paper, the time point label denotes: newly diagnosed GD, antithyroid drugs for less than 3 months. RNA was extracted from PBMCs in TRIzol for both TCR sequencing and RNA sequencing. Graves' disease was diagnosed according to American Thyroid Association guidelines. The patients came from an endocrinology department in Xi'an, China. From each patient, around 9 milliliters of peripheral blood was collected into an EDTA anticoagulant tube. Ficoll Paque Plus density gradient separation was used to isolate PBMCs, and no additional T cell sorting was done. RNA quality was checked with an Agilent 2100 Bioanalyzer and agarose gel, and concentration with a NanoDrop 2000. Remarks on this clonotype: What antigen it recognizes has not been identified. Base qualities were left out, and no much larger clone turns up one base away.

Paper-wide results and their limitations: The study examined only peripheral blood because the primary lesion, thyroid tissue, could not be accessed. Sequencing and analysis were restricted to the TCR beta chain. Lower TCR Shannon entropy and fewer highly expanded clones were observed in persistent Graves' disease patients than in newly diagnosed patients, which suggested clonal expansion. A larger number of public clonotypes was shared among persistent patients (more than 2,500) than among newly diagnosed patients (around 870). Persistent disease showed preferential use of TRBV28, TRBJ1-2 and TRBJ2-5, whereas newly diagnosed disease favored TRBV20-1 and TRBJ2-1. The authors noted that the small sample size was a limitation that may lower accuracy.

For CDR1 and CDR2, the germline V gene lists SGHAT and FQNNGV. Taken from cysteine to phenylalanine, the CDR3 has 15 residues. Only CDR3 DNA is held: 45 bases, read in frame from base 1. Trimming takes 5 bases off V and 7 bases off J; junction bases not matched to a gene: 10. The data were also submitted as part of a second study, on T cells in Graves' hyperthyroidism and ophthalmopathy. Drawing on the second study: Stable Graves' hyperthyroidism was defined as no progression to ophthalmopathy during 18 months of follow-up. Hyperthyroidism patients were newly diagnosed, with disease duration under 2 months, and aged 18 to 65 years. The study excluded patients with uncontrolled infections, other autoimmune diseases, pregnancy or lactation. Diagnoses were based on clinical symptoms, serum thyroxine and TRAb, thyroid ultrasound and orbital computed tomography. A first-round RT-PCR of the TCR CDR3 used the HTBI primer set with the Qiagen OneStep RT-PCR kit. Most expanded thyroid clonotypes (frequency above 0.001) were also detected in blood, suggesting blood repertoires may reflect thyroid immune responses. A 13 V-J signature model separated ophthalmopathy from stable hyperthyroidism, with around 90% sensitivity and about 81% specificity in cross-validation and 80%/75% in testing. In validation, the model predicted progression to ophthalmopathy with 55% to 71% sensitivity and less than 75% specificity, a median of 6.5 months before onset. A discovery cohort of fewer than 110 patients, roughly 43 with Graves' ophthalmopathy and fewer than 65 with stable Graves' hyperthyroidism, was used to find distinguishing TCR V-J signatures. Prospective prediction of ophthalmopathy was tested in an independent validation cohort of about 19 hyperthyroidism patients and 17 patients who later progressed to ophthalmopathy. The 100 discovery patients were randomly divided into training and test sets at a 7:3 ratio. In roughly six Graves' hyperthyroidism patients, the study also compared T-cell repertoires from thyroid tissue with T-cell repertoires from blood. After sampling, hyperthyroidism patients received methimazole starting at 30 mg daily, and ophthalmopathy patients received high-dose intravenous methylprednisolone. Libraries were constructed in a second round of multiplex PCR, after which size selection and purification were carried out. The libraries were sequenced on an Illumina HiSeq2000 using paired-end 100 bp reads. Raw data were processed with SOAPnuke, discarding reads with adapters, uncalled bases, mean Phred below 15, or no exact constant-primer or identifier match. High-quality paired reads were merged with COPE v1.2.5, and unique nucleotide sequences were defined as clonotypes. MiTCR v1.1 was used to align the clonotypes against IMGT TRBV, TRBD and TRBJ reference segments. The analysis was restricted to V-J combinations with a frequency above 0.0001, which together covered 99% to 99.2% of the repertoires. The TCS score was defined as the ratio of F50 (clonal expansion) to E x V (chaos), calculated using BLOSUM62-based TCRdist between CDR3 peptides within each V-J. Welch's t-statistics and random forest reduced roughly 530 V-J features to around 14, which were used in a naive Bayes classifier (R e1071). Sample size was not statistically predetermined, and blinding of investigators to group allocation was not performed. According to the paper, TCR Vbeta CDR3 sequencing was carried out on 135 peripheral blood samples, which came from under 50 ophthalmopathy, 70 to 80 hyperthyroidism and roughly 17 progressor patients.

This TCR came from a young woman with Graves disease. Donor details come from another sample of the same person, matched by shared clones. The chain uses TRBV11-2 and TRBJ2-3, and TRBD2 aligns with 9 junction nucleotides. The sequences come from peripheral blood mononuclear cells (PBMCs), collected at new diagnosis, from a patient treated with antithyroid drugs. The DNA reads TGTGCCAGCAGCCTGGGCGGGGGGGCCCGAAATACGCAGTATTTT. Protein translation: CASSLGGGARNTQYF.